There are a few counts of the clone carrying this TCR beta chain. Its antigen is unidentified. They built TCR cDNA with 5'RACE template switching, a step that put in a universal primer site and UMIs. TCRdb used MiXCR to reprocess the 5' RACE reads, holding one entry per CDR3 protein. Among under 200,000 distinct CDR3 sequences, roughly 11% were seen once, and the ten largest hold roughly a third. Between the trimmed V and J ends, which lost 4 bases and 5 bases, there was a span of 18 bases. This CDR3 comprises 15 residues. The germline V gene has CDR1 SGHRS and CDR2 YFSETQ. This specimen comes from a study of T cells after yellow fever vaccination. Study-wide results and caveats: Contaminants from the bulk population, in the form of abundant clonotypes, could be found in FACS-sorted repertoires. Reappearance after the booster was seen for most primary-vaccination clones, at 96% CD4 and roughly 90% CD8.

This sequence originates from a man between 18 and 35 years old who received the YFV17D yellow fever vaccine. The starting material was CD8+ T cells sorted from PBMCs, obtained 15 days after the yellow fever booster vaccination. The chain recombines TRBV5-1 with TRBJ1-1; D gene uncertain. The DNA of the CDR3 is TGCGCCAGCAGCATTGTCGACACTGGAAGAACTGAAGCTTTCTTT. Translated: CASSIVDTGRTEAFF.